A single sample gave rise to the 20 T cell receptor beta chains below, sequenced in a study of molecular identifiers for immune sequencing clone quantification. TCRdb re-analysed the PCR reads in MiXCR, keeping a single row per CDR3 protein. Altogether about 500,000 distinct CDR3 sequences are present, roughly 23% being singletons, with the ten largest covering about 0.78%. Sequenced sample: naive CD8+ T cells from blood, with Jurkat cell RNA spiked in. As for subset: FACS-sorted CD8+CD4-CCR7+CD45RA+ naive T cells. The source of these receptors is a human donor in good health. Some libraries in this study had Jurkat cell RNA spiked in.

A note on this clonotype: It may be a read error: a sequence one base away is much more abundant. V gene TRBV7-9 combines with J gene TRBJ2-5, with 10 bases matching TRBD1. The junction had 10 bases not matched to a gene; V was cut back by 8 bases and J by 4 bases. Germline assignment: CDR1 SEHNR and CDR2 FQNEAQ (reference sequence). There are 15 residues in the CDR3. CDR3 loop: CASGPRQGAGETQYF. The CDR3 region has the DNA TGTGCCAGCGGCCCGAGACAGGGGGCAGGAGAGACCCAGTACTTC.

The chain recombines TRBV5-6 with TRBJ2-3; 8 bases line up with TRBD2. Trimming at V came to 3 bases and at J to 1 base, leaving 10 bases not matched to a gene. The CDR3 length is 17 residues. The germline CDR1 and CDR2 sequences are SGHDT and YYEEEE. The chain's CDR3 is CASSSTGERGRTDTQYF. The CDR3 DNA reads TGTGCCAGCAGCTCCACAGGAGAGCGGGGGCGCACAGATACGCAGTATTTT.

The genes are TRBV4-3 and TRBJ2-3; 10 bases are a match to TRBD1. Looked up from germline, CDR1 is LGHNA and CDR2 is YSLEER. Unmatched junction bases numbered 7, after V lost 3 bases and J lost 4 bases. The CDR3 covers 16 residues. The CDR3 loop is CASSQDRGRVADTQYF. The CDR3, as DNA: TGCGCCAGCAGCCAGGACAGGGGGAGGGTTGCAGATACGCAGTATTTT.

This clonotype was counted many times. At one end, the junction sequence differs from germline, possibly due to a read error. The chain uses TRBV7-6 and TRBJ2-3, with 8 bases matching TRBD2. Per germline, CDR1 SGHVS and CDR2 FNYEAQ. The CDR3 sequence is 15 residues long. The CDR3 nucleotides are TGTGCCAGCAGTTTAGAGCGGGAGCGCACAGATACGCAGTATTTT. It encodes CASSLERERTDTQYF. Based on the CDR3 plus reference TRBV7-6 and TRBJ2-3, the full variable domain is GAGVSQSPRYKVTKRGQDVALRCDPISGHVSLYWYRQALGQGPEFLTYFNYEAQQDKSGLPNDRFSAERPEGSISTLTIQRTEQRDSAMYRCASSLERERTDTQYFGPGTRLTVL.

This clonotype has a count of ten or more. The chain couples TRBV4-1 to TRBJ1-5; D not resolved. This CDR3 region has 14 residues. V shed 1 base and J shed 2 bases, with 6 bases lying between them. Germline loops: CDR1 MGHRA, CDR2 YSYEKL. The DNA for the CDR3 is TGCGCCAGCAGCCAAGGACGGGGCAATCAGCCCCAGCATTTT. This sequence encodes CASSQGRGNQPQHF.

This clonotype was seen more than once but under ten times. The CDR3 DNA reads TGTGCCAGCATAGGACAGGCGAGGACCGGGGAGCTGTTTTTT. This translates into CASIGQARTGELFF. This rearrangement joins TRBV7-9 to TRBJ2-2; TRBD1 agrees at 7 bases. Germline V CDR1 and CDR2: SEHNR, FQNEAQ (reference sequence). J was trimmed by 5 bases and V by 7 bases; bases with no gene match: 7. The CDR3 totals 14 residues.

This clonotype was counted many times. This sequence joins TRBV10-2 and TRBJ1-5; the D gene is possibly TRBD1 (5 bases). The V end was cut by 8 bases, the J end by 0 bases, with 14 bases between. This CDR3 is built from 15 residues. The germline CDR1 and CDR2 sequences are WSHSY and SAAADI. CDR3 in DNA: TGCGCCAGCGGGACGGACGGGTATAGCAATCAGCCCCAGCATTTT. Its protein product is CASGTDGYSNQPQHF.

The chain links TRBV6-6 to TRBJ1-2; 9 nucleotides align to TRBD1. This CDR3 has 14 amino acids. Looked up from germline, CDR1 is MNHNY and CDR2 is SVGAGI (reference sequence). Trimming removed 8 bases from V and 8 bases from J; junction bases left unmatched: 12. The CDR3 region has the DNA TGTGCCAGCCTATCCCGGGACAGGGTCTGGGGCTACACCTTC. It is translated as CASLSRDRVWGYTF.

This clonotype appeared a few times. The chain couples TRBV27 to TRBJ2-2; D ambiguous. The V gene's germline CDR1 is MNHEY and CDR2 SMNVEV (reference sequence). This CDR3 has 16 residues. The V and J ends lost 2 bases and 5 bases respectively, with 15 bases between them. CDR3 sequence (DNA): TGTGCCAGCAGTTTAGAGGTGGGGAAGCGAACCGGGGAGCTGTTTTTT. Translating it yields CASSLEVGKRTGELFF.

This clonotype was observed a handful of times. The rearrangement links TRBV20-1 to TRBJ1-1, with 9 bases aligning to TRBD1. The CDR3 is made up of 14 amino acids. Germline V gene sequence: CDR1 DFQATT, CDR2 SNEGSKA (reference sequence). V shed 2 bases, J shed 6 bases, and the junction held 7 bases outside the gene matches. In DNA form, the CDR3 reads TGCAGTGCTAGATCACAGGGGGCTGGTGCTGAAGCTTTCTTT. Translation gives CSARSQGAGAEAFF.

This clonotype was counted at least ten times. The rearrangement links TRBV5-5 to TRBJ2-4; D not certain. In germline, CDR1 is SGHKS, CDR2 YYEKEE (reference sequence). The CDR3 is 14 amino acids. Trimming pared 2 bases from V and 13 bases from J, leaving 19 bases between. This CDR3 is CASSFSPEDSLQYF. CDR3 sequence (DNA): TGTGCCAGCAGCTTTTCCCCAGAGGATTCATTGCAGTACTTC.

The J gene is TRBJ1-2, the V gene TRBV12-3 or TRBV12-4; TRBD1 agrees at 12 bases. Trimming at V came to 4 bases and at J to 1 base, leaving 7 bases not matched to a gene. The CDR3 extends over 17 amino acids. CDR3 protein: CASSSGTGGEGNYGYTF. DNA for the CDR3: TGTGCCAGCAGTTCCGGGACAGGGGGCGAGGGTAACTATGGCTACACCTTC.

In the case of this clonotype: This may be a read error, as it is one base from a much larger clone. The chain employs TRBV29-1 and TRBJ2-1; 9 bases agree with TRBD2. This CDR3 is 15 amino acids long. Losses at the gene ends were 6 bases for V and 9 bases for J; bases not matched to a gene: 15. CDR1 is SQVTM, CDR2 ANQGSEA, per germline. CDR3 sequence: CSVDPQREAYSEQFF. In nucleotides, the CDR3 is TGCAGCGTCGACCCCCAGCGGGAGGCATATAGTGAGCAGTTCTTC.

This sequence joins TRBV28 and TRBJ2-7; 12 positions agree with TRBD2. V dropped 2 bases and J dropped 6; count of bases not matched to a gene: 8. The CDR3 is 16 amino acids. Germline CDR1 reads MDHEN; CDR2 reads SYDVKM. The CDR3 DNA reads as TGTGCCAGCAGTTTAAGGAGACTAGCGGGAGAGGGCGAGCAGTACTTC. This gives the protein CASSLRRLAGEGEQYF.

For this clonotype: One junction end does not reproduce the germline sequence, and a read error may be involved. CDR3 nucleotide sequence: TGTGCCAGCAGCCAAGATACGGGGGTGGCTGCCTATAATTCACCCCCCCACTTT. It codes for CASSQDTGVAAYNSPPHF. The chain has TRBV3-1 and TRBJ1-6; D might be TRBD1 (5 bases). Germline CDR1 and CDR2: LGHDT and YNNKEL (reference sequence). CDR3 length: 18 residues.

This clonotype has at least ten counts. This sequence joins TRBV28 and TRBJ1-1; TRBD1 might be the D (5 bases). V was pared by 5 bases and J by 11 bases, with 21 bases between. The CDR3 consists of 14 residues. The germline V gene has CDR1 MDHEN and CDR2 SYDVKM. The CDR3 DNA follows: TGTGCCAGCAGTCGGGACCCAGGAGGACATGGGGCTTTCTTT. Amino acids: CASSRDPGGHGAFF.

This clonotype occurred many times. The chain employs TRBV7-2 and TRBJ2-5, with 14 bases lining up with TRBD2. Losses at the gene ends were 5 bases for V and 4 bases for J; bases not matched to a gene: 3. This CDR3 comprises 15 residues. The V gene's germline CDR1 is SGHTA and CDR2 FQGNSA. The CDR3 sequence is CASSPGTSGRETQYF. The CDR3 bases are TGTGCCAGCAGCCCGGGGACTAGCGGGAGAGAGACCCAGTACTTC.

This clonotype has at least ten counts. The chain employs TRBV7-2 and TRBJ2-3; 9 nucleotides agree with TRBD2. With V trimmed by 5 bases and J by 2 bases, 11 bases remained unmatched. This CDR3 spans 17 amino acids. Germline-derived CDR1 and CDR2 are SGHTA and FQGNSA. The CDR3 DNA follows: TGTGCCAGCAGCCCCCAGGACGGCGGGGGGGACACAGATACGCAGTATTTT. Translating gives CASSPQDGGGDTDTQYF.

Many counts were recorded for this clonotype. The chain combines TRBV4-3 with TRBJ2-5, with no clear D. CDR1 LGHNA and CDR2 YSLEER come from the germline V gene. Trimming cost V 0 bases and J 5 bases, with 16 bases left between them. This CDR3 has 16 amino acids. The CDR3, as DNA: TGCGCCAGCAGCCAAGATCGGTCTTGGCCCAAGGAGACCCAGTACTTC. Its translation: CASSQDRSWPKETQYF.

This clonotype was counted ten times or more. The chain carries TRBV6-6 and TRBJ2-3; 7 nucleotides agree with TRBD1. The CDR3 loop spans 15 amino acids. CDR1 is MNHNY, CDR2 SVGAGI, per germline (reference sequence). With V trimmed by 8 bases and J by 2 bases, 10 bases remained unmatched. CDR3 sequence: CASGGRDRFTDTQYF. The DNA of the CDR3 is TGTGCCAGCGGTGGCCGGGACAGATTCACAGATACGCAGTATTTT.